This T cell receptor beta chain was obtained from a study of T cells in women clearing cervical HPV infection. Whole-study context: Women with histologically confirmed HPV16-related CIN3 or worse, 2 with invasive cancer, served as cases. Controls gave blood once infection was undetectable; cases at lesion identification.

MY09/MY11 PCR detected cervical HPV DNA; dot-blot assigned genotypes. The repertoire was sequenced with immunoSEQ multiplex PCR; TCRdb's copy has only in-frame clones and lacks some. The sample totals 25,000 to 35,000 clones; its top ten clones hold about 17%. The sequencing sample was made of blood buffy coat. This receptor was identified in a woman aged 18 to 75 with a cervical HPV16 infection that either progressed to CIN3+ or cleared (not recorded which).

The covered CDR3 bases are TGTGCCTGGAGCCGGGCAACTAATGAAAAA. It translates to CAWSRATNEK. The whole CDR3 reads CAWSRATNEKLFF. This chain connects TRBV30 to TRBJ1-4; unclear D gene. The missing CDR3 end, 3 residues past where the read stops, is filled in from the germline J gene. Germline V CDR1 and CDR2: GTSNPN, SVGIG (reference sequence). The CDR3 is made up of 13 amino acids. The V end was cut by 3 bases, the J end by 0 bases, with 5 bases between.